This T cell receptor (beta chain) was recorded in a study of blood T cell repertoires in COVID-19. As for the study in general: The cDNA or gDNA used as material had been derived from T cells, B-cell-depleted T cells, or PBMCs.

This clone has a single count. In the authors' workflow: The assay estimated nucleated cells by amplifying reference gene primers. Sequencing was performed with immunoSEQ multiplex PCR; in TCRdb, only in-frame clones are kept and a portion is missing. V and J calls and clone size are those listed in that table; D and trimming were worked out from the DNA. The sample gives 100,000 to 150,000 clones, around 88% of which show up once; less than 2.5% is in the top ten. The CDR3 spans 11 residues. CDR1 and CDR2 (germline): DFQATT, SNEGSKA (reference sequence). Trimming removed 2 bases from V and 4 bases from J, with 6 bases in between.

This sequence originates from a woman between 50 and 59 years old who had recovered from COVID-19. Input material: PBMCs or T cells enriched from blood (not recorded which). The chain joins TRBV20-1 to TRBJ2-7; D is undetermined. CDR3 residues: CSARQEYEQYF. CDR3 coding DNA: TGCAGTGCTAGACAGGAATACGAGCAGTACTTC.